This TCR beta chain was documented in a study of T cell responses to AZD1222 COVID-19 vaccine. Study conclusions and caveats: Vaccination with two AZD1222 doses was followed by a rise in Spike-specific TCR breadth and depth. It was only after the peak T cell response that any repertoires were sampled. The donors showed a predominance of white British ancestry and of females, with possible underestimation of clonal diversity.

The method was immunoSEQ multiplex PCR; TCRdb's version includes in-frame clones alone and lacks a portion of them. Of about 180,000 clones listed, around 88% were seen once; the top ten hold less than 0.55%. The length of the CDR3 is 19 residues. This clone came up a few times. The antigen remains undetermined. The sequence came from an adult in good health. J is TRBJ1-6 and V is TRBV21-1; TRBD1 reflects the table's D call only, with no check against the DNA. TRBV21-1 represents a pseudogene. This specimen was peripheral blood, taken on day 0 of AZD1222 vaccination. CDR3 residues: CASSKELYMVAGRSSPLHF. The CDR3 DNA reads TGTGCCAGCAGCAAAGAGCTATATATGGTGGCAGGGCGCAGTTCACCCCTCCACTTT.